The clone carrying this TCR beta chain was found many times. This specimen belongs to a study of neurological immune-mediated disorders. The cDNA came from 5'RACE with 10-nucleotide random UMIs. TCRdb ran MiXCR on the 5' RACE reads and lists one entry per CDR3 protein. The table has 25,000 to 30,000 distinct CDR3 sequences, approximately 6.6% seen once. Specimen: PBMCs. The TCR sequence derives from a woman between 50 and 59 years old in good health.

The CDR3 here is CSARGGRWGNEQFF. For the CDR3, the DNA is TGCAGTGCTAGAGGCGGGAGGTGGGGCAATGAGCAGTTCTTC. The chain recombines TRBV20-1 with TRBJ2-1; 8 bases agree with TRBD2. The CDR3 spans 14 residues. With V trimmed by 1 base and J by 6 bases, 5 bases remained unmatched. Per the germline V gene, CDR1 is DFQATT and CDR2 is SNEGSKA (reference sequence).